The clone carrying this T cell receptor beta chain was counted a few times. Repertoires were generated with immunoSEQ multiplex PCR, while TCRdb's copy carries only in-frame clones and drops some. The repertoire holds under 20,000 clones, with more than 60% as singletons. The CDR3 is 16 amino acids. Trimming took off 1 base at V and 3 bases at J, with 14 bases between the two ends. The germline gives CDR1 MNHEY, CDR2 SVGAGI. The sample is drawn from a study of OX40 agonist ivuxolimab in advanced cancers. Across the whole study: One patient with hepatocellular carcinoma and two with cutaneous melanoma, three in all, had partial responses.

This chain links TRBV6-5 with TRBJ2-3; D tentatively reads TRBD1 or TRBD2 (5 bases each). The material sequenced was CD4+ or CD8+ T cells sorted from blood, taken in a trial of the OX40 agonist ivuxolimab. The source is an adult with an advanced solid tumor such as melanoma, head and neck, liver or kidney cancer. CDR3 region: CASSYYGRRGTDTQYF. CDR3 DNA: TGTGCCAGCAGTTACTATGGGAGAAGGGGTACAGATACGCAGTATTTT.